What follows are 23 T cell receptor beta chains derived from one specimen sequenced in a study of cytomegalovirus exposure and HLA in healthy donors (dated by TCRdb to about 2017). The protocol used for the library was the immunoSEQ multiplex PCR assay. For the multiplex PCR, a mixture combining 60 forward primers for TCR Vbeta segments and 13 reverse primers for TCR Jbeta segments was used. TCRdb obtained this table from immuneACCESS and retained in-frame rearrangements with V and J assigned. These tables miss some clones; where compared with another copy, unresolved V genes account for less than half of the shortfall, and the remainder is unexplained. The sample yields over 130,000 clones; around 90% were counted once. Of the sample, around 0.51% is held by the ten largest clones. The sample comprised PBMCs. Receptors were obtained from a woman aged 40 to 50 in good health and CMV-seronegative.

DNA of the CDR3: TGCAGCGTCCTCCGCGGGGGGACAGGGACTAGCGGGAGTCTCTACGAGCAGTACTTC. This codes for CSVLRGGTGTSGSLYEQYF. This rearrangement joins TRBV29-1 to TRBJ2-7; 14 bases map to TRBD2. Losses at the gene ends were 6 bases for V and 3 bases for J; bases not matched to a gene: 19. This CDR3 is built from 19 residues. The germline V gene encodes CDR1 SQVTM and CDR2 ANQGSEA.

This chain uses TRBV13 with TRBJ2-7; tentative D call: TRBD2 (6 bases). Between the trimmed V and J ends, which lost 0 bases and 7 bases, there was a span of 7 bases. The CDR3 extends over 12 amino acids. Germline V gives CDR1 PRHDT, CDR2 FYEKMQ (reference sequence). The CDR3, as DNA: TGTGCCAGCAGCTTAGGGCTAGCGGAGCAGTACTTC. Protein product: CASSLGLAEQYF.

Only one count was recorded for this clone. This chain connects TRBV4-1 to TRBJ2-7; 7 positions agree with TRBD1. Germline loops: CDR1 MGHRA, CDR2 YSYEKL. This CDR3 has 15 amino acids. The V and J ends lost 5 bases and 2 bases, in that order; junction bases with no gene match: 9. The chain's CDR3 is CASSFRDSQAYEQYF. CDR3 DNA sequence: TGCGCCAGCAGCTTCCGGGACAGCCAAGCCTACGAGCAGTACTTC.

This chain joins TRBV19 and TRBJ2-2; D remains ambiguous. The CDR3 length is 14 residues. Germline V gene lookup returns CDR1 LNHDA and CDR2 SQIVND (reference sequence). With 3 bases removed from V and 4 bases from J, the gap between germline ends came to 9 bases. CDR3 amino acids: CASSMSVITGELFF. Written as DNA, the CDR3 is TGTGCCAGTAGTATGTCAGTTATCACCGGGGAGCTGTTTTTT.

The gene calls are TRBV5-4 and TRBJ2-5, with a tentative D call TRBD2 (7 bases). Germline V gene data show CDR1 as SGHNT and CDR2 as YYREEE (reference sequence). V was clipped by 2 bases and J by 5 bases, with 16 bases between them. The CDR3 is 15 amino acids. This CDR3 reads CASSLGQRGGETQYF. The CDR3, as DNA: TGTGCCAGCAGCTTAGGACAGAGGGGGGGGGAGACCCAGTACTTC.

The rearrangement joins TRBV4-1 to TRBJ1-5; D might be TRBD1 (5 bases). V dropped 0 bases and J dropped 6 bases, with 18 bases sitting between them. Germline V gene data show CDR1 as MGHRA and CDR2 as YSYEKL. CDR3 size: 17 residues. The CDR3 DNA reads TGCGCCAGCAGCCAAGAAGAAAGACCACTACAGGTTCAGCCCCAGCATTTT. Residues: CASSQEERPLQVQPQHF.

The V and J genes are TRBV19 and TRBJ2-1; 10 nucleotides line up with TRBD2. Per germline, CDR1 LNHDA and CDR2 SQIVND (reference sequence). This CDR3 is 14 amino acids long. Trimming took 5 bases from V and 15 from J; bases not matched to a gene: 13. The CDR3 DNA reads as TGTGCCAGTAGTCCCACCGGGACTAGCGTTCCCAGGTTCTTC. Its protein product is CASSPTGTSVPRFF.

The CDR3 coding sequence is TGTGCCAGCAGTTTAAAATCACAGGGACAGGGGGTTTATACGCAGTATTTT. It is translated as CASSLKSQGQGVYTQYF. The chain couples TRBV7-8 to TRBJ2-3, with 11 bases matching TRBD1. The V and J ends lost 6 bases and 7 bases, in that order; junction bases with no gene match: 15. The germline V gene has CDR1 SGHVS and CDR2 FQNEAQ. The CDR3 extends over 17 amino acids.

This clone has a single count. The J gene is TRBJ2-7, the V gene TRBV6-5; 8 bases agree with TRBD2. Germline trimming cut 6 bases from V and 3 bases from J; bases unmatched to any gene: 7. The germline gives CDR1 MNHEY, CDR2 SVGAGI. The CDR3 has 14 amino acids. CDR3 residues: CASRGAGGLYEQYF. CDR3 sequence (DNA): TGTGCCAGCAGGGGGGCGGGAGGTCTCTACGAGCAGTACTTC.

This clone was observed a single time. The chain links TRBV5-6 to TRBJ1-6; 8 nucleotides agree with TRBD1. Germline V gives CDR1 SGHDT, CDR2 YYEEEE. The trim removed 4 bases at V and 11 bases at J, leaving 8 bases unmatched. The CDR3 length is 14 residues. The CDR3 here is CASSIGQGSPPLHF. CDR3 nucleotide sequence: TGTGCCAGCAGCATCGGACAGGGAAGCCCACCCCTCCACTTT.

This clone was observed a single time. The rearrangement joins TRBV7-2 to TRBJ1-2, with D maybe TRBD1 (5 bases). The CDR3 covers 15 residues. V lost 1 base and J 2 bases, leaving 11 bases between the germline ends. The germline V gene encodes CDR1 SGHTA and CDR2 FQGNSA. Written as DNA, the CDR3 is TGTGCCAGCAGCTTAGGATGGACATCCAACTATGGCTACACCTTC. Translation: CASSLGWTSNYGYTF. Together with reference TRBV7-2 and TRBJ1-2, the CDR3 gives the full variable domain: GAGVSQSPSNKVTEKGKDVELRCDPISGHTALYWYRQSLGQGLEFLIYFQGNSAPDKSGLPSDRFSAERTGGSVSTLTIQRTQQEDSAVYLCASSLGWTSNYGYTFGSGTRLTVV.

This clone turned up a few times. V is TRBV6-1 and J is TRBJ1-1, with 7 bases identical to TRBD1. V gave up 7 bases and J gave up 4 bases; unmatched junction bases: 6. This CDR3 has 13 residues. In germline, CDR1 is MNHNS, CDR2 SASEGT. The CDR3 nucleotides are TGTGCCAGCACGACAGGGTCCGGCACTGAAGCTTTCTTT. Amino acids: CASTTGSGTEAFF.

The V call is TRBV7-8, the J call TRBJ1-2; weak D call: TRBD1 (6 bases). From germline, CDR1 is SGHVS and CDR2 FQNEAQ. V was shortened by 0 bases and J by 2 bases, with 10 bases between the two germline ends. CDR3 size: 15 residues. The CDR3 sequence: CASSLALTGNYGYTF. For the CDR3, the DNA is TGTGCCAGCAGCTTAGCGCTTACAGGGAACTATGGCTACACCTTC.

This chain joins TRBV5-1 and TRBJ1-6; 8 nucleotides match TRBD1. Germline V gives CDR1 SGHRS, CDR2 YFSETQ. This CDR3 has 17 residues. J gave up 0 bases and V 2 bases, and 4 bases lay outside the gene matches. The CDR3 coding sequence is TGCGCCAGCAGCTTCACGGACAGGGACTCCTATAATTCACCCCTCCACTTT. Amino acids: CASSFTDRDSYNSPLHF.

This chain joins TRBV10-1 and TRBJ2-7; TRBD1 matches at 7 bases. The CDR3 spans 14 residues. Unmatched junction bases numbered 8, after V lost 6 bases and J lost 3 bases. Germline V gives CDR1 WNHNN, CDR2 SYGVQD (reference sequence). For the CDR3, the DNA is TGCGCCAGCAGCAGACAGGGTAGGATCTACGAGCAGTACTTC. Amino acid sequence: CASSRQGRIYEQYF.

The J gene is TRBJ2-5, the V gene TRBV5-4, with 14 bases fitting TRBD2. This CDR3 contains 17 residues. CDR1 SGHNT and CDR2 YYREEE come from the germline V gene (reference sequence). Germline trimming cut 6 bases from V and 5 bases from J; bases unmatched to any gene: 12. CDR3 DNA: TGTGCCAGCACCAGCGGTGGGACTAGCGGGAGAATGGAGACCCAGTACTTC. Translation: CASTSGGTSGRMETQYF.

The chain employs TRBV2 and TRBJ1-1; unclear D gene. The CDR3 totals 12 residues. The germline V and J ends were trimmed by 3 bases and 13 bases, with 15 bases remaining between them. The germline CDR1 and CDR2 sequences are SNHLY and FYNNEI. This chain's CDR3 is CASSEDRVRGFF. The CDR3 nucleotides are TGTGCCAGCAGTGAGGATCGGGTCCGAGGTTTCTTT.

The rearrangement links TRBV29-1 to TRBJ2-1; the match to TRBD2 covers 7 bases. Germline trimming cut 4 bases from V and 3 bases from J; bases unmatched to any gene: 6. The germline gives CDR1 SQVTM, CDR2 ANQGSEA. The CDR3 loop spans 14 amino acids. The CDR3 here is CSVGASGVYNEQFF. The CDR3 DNA reads as TGCAGCGTTGGGGCTAGCGGTGTCTACAATGAGCAGTTCTTC.

The V call is TRBV9, the J call TRBJ2-2; no reliable D call. The V gene's germline CDR1 is SGDLS and CDR2 YYNGEE. With 3 bases removed from V and 6 bases from J, the gap between germline ends came to 9 bases. This CDR3 comprises 13 residues. In DNA, the CDR3 is TGTGCCAGCAGCGGGGCCGTCGCCGGGGAGCTGTTTTTT. Its translation is CASSGAVAGELFF.

The rearrangement links TRBV11-3 to TRBJ1-1; D gene ambiguous. This CDR3 has 14 residues. Germline-derived CDR1 and CDR2 are SGHNT and YENEEA. V lost 5 bases and J 4 bases, leaving 14 bases between the germline ends. The DNA for the CDR3 is TGTGCCAGCAGCCGGACGGATGGGAGCACTGAAGCTTTCTTT. Protein sequence: CASSRTDGSTEAFF.

This chain connects TRBV7-2 to TRBJ2-1; 10 bases align to TRBD2. Trimming removed 8 bases from V and 0 bases from J; junction bases left unmatched: 10. Germline-derived CDR1 and CDR2 are SGHTA and FQGNSA. The CDR3 spans 17 residues. The CDR3 DNA is TGTGCCAGCGCCGTAGCGGGGGGCCTTAGCTCCTACAATGAGCAGTTCTTC. Its protein is CASAVAGGLSSYNEQFF.

The chain combines TRBV10-3 with TRBJ1-3; D is undetermined. Germline values: CDR1 ENHRY, CDR2 SYGVKD. The CDR3 covers 13 residues. V was pared by 6 bases and J by 0 bases, with 6 bases between. DNA of the CDR3: TGTGCCATCAGCGCTAACTCTGGAAACACCATATATTTT. This codes for CAISANSGNTIYF.

V is TRBV28 and J is TRBJ2-7, with unresolved D. Germline-derived CDR1 and CDR2 are MDHEN and SYDVKM. Trimming stripped 8 bases from V and 0 bases from J, with 20 bases between. The length of the CDR3 is 16 residues. CDR3 amino acids: CASPCRKAHTSYEQYF. The DNA of the CDR3 is TGTGCCAGCCCCTGCAGGAAGGCGCATACCTCCTACGAGCAGTACTTC.